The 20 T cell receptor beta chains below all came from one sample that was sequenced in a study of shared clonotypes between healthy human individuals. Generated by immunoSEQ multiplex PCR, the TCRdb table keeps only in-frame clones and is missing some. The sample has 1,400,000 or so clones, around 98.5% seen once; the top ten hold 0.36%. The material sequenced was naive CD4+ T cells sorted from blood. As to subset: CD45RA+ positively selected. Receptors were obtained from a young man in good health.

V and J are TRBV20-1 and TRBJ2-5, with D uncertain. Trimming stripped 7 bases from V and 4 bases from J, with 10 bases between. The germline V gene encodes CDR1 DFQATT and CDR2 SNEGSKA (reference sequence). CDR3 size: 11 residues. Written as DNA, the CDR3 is TGCAGTGTAAAGGTTGCAGAGACCCAGTACTTC. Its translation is CSVKVAETQYF.

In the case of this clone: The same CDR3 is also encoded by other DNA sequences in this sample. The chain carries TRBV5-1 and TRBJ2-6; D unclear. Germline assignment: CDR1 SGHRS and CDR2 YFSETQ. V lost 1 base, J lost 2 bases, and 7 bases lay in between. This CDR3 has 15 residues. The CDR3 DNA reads TGCGCCAGCAGCTTGTTGGGGACTGGGGCCAACGTCCTGACTTTC. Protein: CASSLLGTGANVLTF.

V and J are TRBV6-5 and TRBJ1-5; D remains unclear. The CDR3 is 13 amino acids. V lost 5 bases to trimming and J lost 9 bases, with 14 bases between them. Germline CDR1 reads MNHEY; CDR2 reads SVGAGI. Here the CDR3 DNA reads TGTGCCAGCAGTGCAACAAGGGTTCTGCCCCAGCATTTT. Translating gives CASSATRVLPQHF.

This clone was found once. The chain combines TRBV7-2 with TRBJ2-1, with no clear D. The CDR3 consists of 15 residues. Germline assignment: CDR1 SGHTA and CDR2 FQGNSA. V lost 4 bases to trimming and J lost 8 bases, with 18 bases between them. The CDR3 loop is CASSSRRSAGHEQFF. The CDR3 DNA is TGTGCCAGCAGCTCCCGACGGTCAGCTGGCCATGAGCAGTTCTTC.

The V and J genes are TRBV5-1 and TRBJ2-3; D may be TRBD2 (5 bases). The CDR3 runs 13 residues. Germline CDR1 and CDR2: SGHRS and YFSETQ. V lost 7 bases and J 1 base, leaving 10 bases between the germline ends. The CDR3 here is CASPWRGTDTQYF. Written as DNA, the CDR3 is TGCGCCAGCCCTTGGCGGGGCACAGATACGCAGTATTTT.

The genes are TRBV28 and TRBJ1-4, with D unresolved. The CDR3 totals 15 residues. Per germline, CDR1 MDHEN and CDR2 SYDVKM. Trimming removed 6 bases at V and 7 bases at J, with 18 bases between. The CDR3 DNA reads TGTGCCAGCAGCGTCCTTGGTAGGGAAATTGAAAAACTGTTTTTT. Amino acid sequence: CASSVLGREIEKLFF.

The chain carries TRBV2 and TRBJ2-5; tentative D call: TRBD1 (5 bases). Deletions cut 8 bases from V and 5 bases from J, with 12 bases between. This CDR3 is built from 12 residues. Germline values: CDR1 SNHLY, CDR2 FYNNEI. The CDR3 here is CASQDNSETQYF. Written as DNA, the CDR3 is TGTGCCAGCCAGGACAATTCGGAGACCCAGTACTTC.

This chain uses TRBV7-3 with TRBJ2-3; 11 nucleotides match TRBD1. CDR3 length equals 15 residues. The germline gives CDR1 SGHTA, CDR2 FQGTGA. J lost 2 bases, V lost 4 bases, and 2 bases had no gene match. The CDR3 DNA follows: TGTGCCAGCAGCTCGGGACAGGGGGACACAGATACGCAGTATTTT. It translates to CASSSGQGDTDTQYF.

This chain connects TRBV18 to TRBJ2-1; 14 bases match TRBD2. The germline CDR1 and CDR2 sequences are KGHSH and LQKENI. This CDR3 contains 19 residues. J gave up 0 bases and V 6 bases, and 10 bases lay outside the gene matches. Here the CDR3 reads CASSALGGTSGSSYNEQFF. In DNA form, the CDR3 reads TGTGCCAGCTCGGCGCTGGGAGGGACTAGCGGGAGCTCCTACAATGAGCAGTTCTTC.

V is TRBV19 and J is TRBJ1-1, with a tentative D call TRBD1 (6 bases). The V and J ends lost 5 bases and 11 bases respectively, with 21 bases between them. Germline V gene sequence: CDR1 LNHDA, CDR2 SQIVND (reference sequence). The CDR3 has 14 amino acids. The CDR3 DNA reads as TGTGCCAGTAGTGGCGAAGTAGGCAGGGGAACGGCTTTCTTT. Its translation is CASSGEVGRGTAFF. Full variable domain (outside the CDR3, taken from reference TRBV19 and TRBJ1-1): DGGITQSPKYLFRKEGQNVTLSCEQNLNHDAMYWYRQDPGQGLRLIYYSQIVNDFQKGDIAEGYSVSREKKESFPLTVTSAQKNPTAFYLCASSGEVGRGTAFFGQGTRLTVV.

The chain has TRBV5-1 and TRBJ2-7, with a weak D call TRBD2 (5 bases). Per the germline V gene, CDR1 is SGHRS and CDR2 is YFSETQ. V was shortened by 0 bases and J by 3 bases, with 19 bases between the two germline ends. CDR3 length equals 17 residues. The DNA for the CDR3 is TGCGCCAGCAGCTTGGCCCCGGTGGGAGCCGTGGACTACGAGCAGTACTTC. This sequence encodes CASSLAPVGAVDYEQYF. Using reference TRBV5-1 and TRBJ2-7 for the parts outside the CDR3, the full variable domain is KAGVTQTPRYLIKTRGQQVTLSCSPISGHRSVSWYQQTPGQGLQFLFEYFSETQRNKGNFPGRFSGRQFSNSRSEMNVSTLELGDSALYLCASSLAPVGAVDYEQYFGPGTRLTVT.

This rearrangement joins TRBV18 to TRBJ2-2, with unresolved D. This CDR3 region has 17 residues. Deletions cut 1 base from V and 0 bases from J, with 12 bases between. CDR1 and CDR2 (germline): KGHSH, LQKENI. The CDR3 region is CASSPLPVGANTGELFF. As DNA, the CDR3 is TGTGCCAGCTCACCACTGCCCGTGGGCGCGAACACCGGGGAGCTGTTTTTT.

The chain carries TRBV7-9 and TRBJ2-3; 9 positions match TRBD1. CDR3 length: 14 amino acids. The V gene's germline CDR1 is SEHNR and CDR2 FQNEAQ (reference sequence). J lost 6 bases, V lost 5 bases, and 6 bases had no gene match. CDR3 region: CASSVRTGVDTQYF. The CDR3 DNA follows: TGTGCCAGCAGCGTAAGGACAGGGGTGGATACGCAGTATTTT.

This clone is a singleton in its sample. The CDR3 sequence is CASSLGEYGAQYF. The CDR3 DNA reads as TGTGCCAGCAGCTTAGGGGAATACGGGGCCCAGTACTTC. V gene TRBV7-9 combines with J gene TRBJ2-5; D is perhaps TRBD2 (5 bases). Deletions cut 1 base from V and 9 bases from J, with 12 bases between. The CDR3 consists of 13 residues. Germline-derived CDR1 and CDR2 are SEHNR and FQNEAQ (reference sequence).

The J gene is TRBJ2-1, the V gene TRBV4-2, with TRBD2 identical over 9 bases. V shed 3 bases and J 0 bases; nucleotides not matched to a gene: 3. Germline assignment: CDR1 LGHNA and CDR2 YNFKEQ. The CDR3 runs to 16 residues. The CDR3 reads CASSQLSGSSYNEQFF. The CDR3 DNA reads TGTGCCAGCAGCCAGCTTAGCGGGAGCTCCTACAATGAGCAGTTCTTC.

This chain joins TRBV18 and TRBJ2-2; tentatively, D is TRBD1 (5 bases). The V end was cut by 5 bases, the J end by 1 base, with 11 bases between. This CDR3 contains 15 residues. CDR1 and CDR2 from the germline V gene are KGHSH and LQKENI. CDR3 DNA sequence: TGTGCCAGCTCATCCGTTACAGGGAACACCGGGGAGCTGTTTTTT. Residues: CASSSVTGNTGELFF.

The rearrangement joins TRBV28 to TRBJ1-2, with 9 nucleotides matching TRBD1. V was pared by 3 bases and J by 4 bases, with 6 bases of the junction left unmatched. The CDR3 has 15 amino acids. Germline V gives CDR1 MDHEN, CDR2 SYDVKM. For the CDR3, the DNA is TGTGCCAGCAGTTTGTCCGGGACAGGGCCCTATGGCTACACCTTC. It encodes CASSLSGTGPYGYTF.

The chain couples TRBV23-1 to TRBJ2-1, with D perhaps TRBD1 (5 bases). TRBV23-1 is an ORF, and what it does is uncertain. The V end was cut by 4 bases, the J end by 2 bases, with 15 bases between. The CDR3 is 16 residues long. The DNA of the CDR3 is TGCGCCAGCAGTCCCCCTAACAGGCGAACCTACAATGAGCAGTTCTTC. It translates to CASSPPNRRTYNEQFF.

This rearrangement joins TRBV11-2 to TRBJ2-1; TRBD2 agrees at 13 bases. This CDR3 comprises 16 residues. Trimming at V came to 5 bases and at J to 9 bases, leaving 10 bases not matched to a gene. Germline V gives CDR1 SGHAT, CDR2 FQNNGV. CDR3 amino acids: CASSLRTSGSLGEQFF. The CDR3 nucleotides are TGTGCCAGCAGCCTCCGGACTAGCGGGAGTCTTGGTGAGCAGTTCTTC.

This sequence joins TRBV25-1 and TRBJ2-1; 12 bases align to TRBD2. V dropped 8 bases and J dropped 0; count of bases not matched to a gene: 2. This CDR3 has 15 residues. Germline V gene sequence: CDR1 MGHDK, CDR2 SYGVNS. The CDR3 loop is CASASGRDSYNEQFF. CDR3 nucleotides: TGTGCCAGCGCTAGCGGGAGGGACTCCTACAATGAGCAGTTCTTC.